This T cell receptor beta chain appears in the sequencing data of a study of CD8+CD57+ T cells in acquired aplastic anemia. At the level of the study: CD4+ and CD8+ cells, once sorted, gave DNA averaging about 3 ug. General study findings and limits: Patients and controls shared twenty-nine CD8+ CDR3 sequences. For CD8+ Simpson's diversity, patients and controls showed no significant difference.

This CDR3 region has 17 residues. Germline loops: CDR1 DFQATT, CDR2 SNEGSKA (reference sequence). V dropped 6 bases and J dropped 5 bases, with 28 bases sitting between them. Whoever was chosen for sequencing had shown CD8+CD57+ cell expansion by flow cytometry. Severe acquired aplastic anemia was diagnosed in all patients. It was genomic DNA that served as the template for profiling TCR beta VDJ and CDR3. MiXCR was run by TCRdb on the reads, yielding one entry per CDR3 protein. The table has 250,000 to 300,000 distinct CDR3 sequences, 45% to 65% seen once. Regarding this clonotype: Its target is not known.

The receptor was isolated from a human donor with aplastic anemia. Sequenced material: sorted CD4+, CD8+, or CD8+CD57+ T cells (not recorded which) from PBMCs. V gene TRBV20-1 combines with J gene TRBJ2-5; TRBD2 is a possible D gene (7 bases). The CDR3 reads CSALLGGAGLRGETQYF. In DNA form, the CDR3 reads TGCAGTGCCCTCCTAGGGGGGGCGGGGCTACGTGGGGAGACCCAGTACTTC.